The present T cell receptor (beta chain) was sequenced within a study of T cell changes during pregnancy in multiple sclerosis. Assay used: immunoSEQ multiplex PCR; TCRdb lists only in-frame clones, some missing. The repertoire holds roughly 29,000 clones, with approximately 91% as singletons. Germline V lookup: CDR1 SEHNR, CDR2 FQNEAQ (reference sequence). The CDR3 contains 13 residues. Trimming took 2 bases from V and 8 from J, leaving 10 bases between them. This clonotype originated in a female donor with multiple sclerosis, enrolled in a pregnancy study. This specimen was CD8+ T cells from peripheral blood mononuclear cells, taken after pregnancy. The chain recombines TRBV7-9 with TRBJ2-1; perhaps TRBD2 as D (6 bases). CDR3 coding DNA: TGTGCCAGCAGCTTACTAGCGTTAGATGAGCAGTTCTTC. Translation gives CASSLLALDEQFF.